These 15 T cell receptor beta chains were all obtained from the same sample, sequenced in a study of long-term antiretroviral therapy in people with HIV. Running of the v3.0 immunoSEQ assay took place at survey level. Repertoires were generated with immunoSEQ multiplex PCR, while TCRdb's copy carries only in-frame clones and drops some. The data hold roughly 20,000 clones, with about nine tenths observed a single time. Sequenced material: unsorted PBMCs, taken 0.5 years after starting antiretroviral therapy. Receptor source: a man aged 35 to 55 with HIV.

The chain uses TRBV18 and TRBJ2-3; the D is unclear. V gave up 0 bases and J gave up 14 bases, with 15 bases separating them. The CDR3 spans 13 residues. The V gene's germline CDR1 is KGHSH and CDR2 LQKENI. The CDR3: CASSPPPDSLRYF. CDR3 nucleotides: TGTGCCAGCTCACCACCCCCCGATTCTTTACGGTATTTT.

The J gene is TRBJ1-2, the V gene TRBV6-5, with D unclear. The CDR3 runs 14 residues. Per the germline V gene, CDR1 is MNHEY and CDR2 is SVGAGI. Trimming took 3 bases from V and 1 from J, leaving 9 bases between them. As DNA, the CDR3 is TGTGCCAGCAGTTATGGTCCCCTTAACTATGGCTACACCTTC. Its protein product is CASSYGPLNYGYTF.

V usage is TRBV15 and J usage is TRBJ1-4; D not certain. Germline values: CDR1 LNHNV, CDR2 YYDKDF (reference sequence). V lost 5 bases, J lost 2 bases, and 6 bases lay in between. The length of the CDR3 is 13 residues. For the CDR3, the DNA is TGTGCCACCAGCTTCTGGACTAATGAAAAACTGTTTTTT. This gives the protein CATSFWTNEKLFF.

This chain joins TRBV2 and TRBJ1-3; a weak D match, TRBD1 (6 bases). Germline V gene sequence: CDR1 SNHLY, CDR2 FYNNEI. CDR3 length: 16 amino acids. V dropped 4 bases and J dropped 2 bases, with 15 bases sitting between them. CDR3 sequence reads: CASSAQGRGAGNTIYF. The CDR3 DNA reads TGTGCCAGCAGTGCCCAAGGCAGGGGAGCTGGAAACACCATATATTTT.

The V gene is TRBV7-2, the J gene TRBJ2-7; D not certain. The V and J ends lost 5 bases and 6 bases respectively, with 14 bases between them. The CDR3 is made up of 13 amino acids. CDR1 is SGHTA, CDR2 FQGNSA, per germline. CDR3: CASSADLVGEQYF. The DNA of the CDR3 is TGTGCCAGCAGCGCCGACCTCGTGGGCGAGCAGTACTTC.

This clone qualifies as hyperexpanded. The rearrangement links TRBV4-1 to TRBJ2-7, with a possible D match to TRBD1 (5 bases). The CDR3 totals 16 residues. CDR1 MGHRA and CDR2 YSYEKL come from the germline V gene. With 0 bases removed from V and 2 bases from J, the gap between germline ends came to 14 bases. CDR3 bases: TGCGCCAGCAGCCAAGAAATGACAGCAGCAACCTACGAGCAGTACTTC. As protein: CASSQEMTAATYEQYF.

The chain has TRBV4-3 and TRBJ1-4; D not resolved. V was trimmed by 0 bases and J by 5 bases, leaving 10 bases between them. Per germline, CDR1 LGHNA and CDR2 YSLEER. This CDR3 region has 15 residues. The CDR3 DNA is TGCGCCAGCAGCCAAGACTGGGAGACCAATGAAAAACTGTTTTTT. This translates into CASSQDWETNEKLFF.

J is TRBJ2-1 and V is TRBV29-1; 7 nucleotides agree with TRBD2. Trimming at V came to 4 bases and at J to 6 bases, leaving 12 bases not matched to a gene. Germline V gene data show CDR1 as SQVTM and CDR2 as ANQGSEA. The CDR3 extends over 15 amino acids. The CDR3 DNA is TGCAGCGTTGTGGATGTTGTAGCGGGCGTCAATGAGCAGTTCTTC. Encoded protein: CSVVDVVAGVNEQFF.

J is TRBJ2-3 and V is TRBV6-5; D unresolved. Trimming took off 2 bases at V and 0 bases at J, with 12 bases between the two ends. This CDR3 contains 16 residues. Per germline, CDR1 MNHEY and CDR2 SVGAGI. In nucleotides, the CDR3 is TGTGCCAGCAGTTACAGGTCATCCCCTAGCACAGATACGCAGTATTTT. Translation gives CASSYRSSPSTDTQYF.

The CDR3 DNA reads as TGTGCCAGCAGCCCCACGCCCATCCTCGGGGAGCTGTTTTTT. It specifies CASSPTPILGELFF. The rearrangement links TRBV5-4 to TRBJ2-2; D is uncertain. Germline V gene lookup returns CDR1 SGHNT and CDR2 YYREEE (reference sequence). The CDR3 consists of 14 residues. Trimming cost V 4 bases and J 7 bases, with 14 bases left between them.

The rearrangement links TRBV7-2 to TRBJ1-4; 8 bases line up with TRBD1. CDR1 SGHTA and CDR2 FQGNSA come from the germline V gene. J gave up 5 bases and V 5 bases, and 4 bases lay outside the gene matches. CDR3 length: 14 amino acids. The CDR3 region is CASSQGATNEKLFF. The CDR3 nucleotides are TGTGCCAGCAGCCAGGGGGCTACGAATGAAAAACTGTTTTTT.

The chain combines TRBV5-1 with TRBJ1-4; D is undetermined. Trimming shortened V by 6 bases and J by 7 bases, and 19 bases separated the two germline ends. Germline CDR1 is SGHRS and CDR2 is YFSETQ. The CDR3 spans 15 residues. The CDR3 region is CASTDHGVLGEKLFF. CDR3 DNA sequence: TGCGCCAGCACCGATCATGGGGTTTTGGGTGAAAAACTGTTTTTT. Full variable domain (missing parts from reference TRBV5-1 and TRBJ1-4): KAGVTQTPRYLIKTRGQQVTLSCSPISGHRSVSWYQQTPGQGLQFLFEYFSETQRNKGNFPGRFSGRQFSNSRSEMNVSTLELGDSALYLCASTDHGVLGEKLFFGSGTQLSVL.

The chain recombines TRBV7-9 with TRBJ1-4; no clear D. This CDR3 has 18 residues. V was trimmed by 4 bases and J by 7 bases, leaving 25 bases between them. Germline assignment: CDR1 SEHNR and CDR2 FQNEAQ (reference sequence). The CDR3 sequence is CASSSPIGHETRGEKLFF. The CDR3 coding sequence is TGTGCCAGCAGCTCCCCTATAGGGCATGAGACTCGCGGTGAAAAACTGTTTTTT.

The chain couples TRBV7-9 to TRBJ2-1; TRBD2 agrees at 8 bases. Germline CDR1 and CDR2: SEHNR and FQNEAQ (reference sequence). The CDR3 spans 17 residues. V lost 5 bases, J lost 1 base, and 10 bases stayed unmatched. In nucleotides, the CDR3 is TGTGCCAGCAGCAGAACGGGGGGGATAGGATCCTACAATGAGCAGTTCTTC. This codes for CASSRTGGIGSYNEQFF.

The chain uses TRBV7-3 and TRBJ1-1; no reliable D call. V was pared by 5 bases and J by 1 base, with 8 bases between. CDR3 length: 13 residues. CDR1 and CDR2 from the germline V gene are SGHTA and FQGTGA. The chain's CDR3 is CASSPAGNTEAFF. For the CDR3, the DNA is TGTGCCAGCAGCCCCGCGGGGAACACTGAAGCTTTCTTT. The full variable domain, rest sourced from reference TRBV7-3 and TRBJ1-1, is GAGVSQTPSNKVTEKGKYVELRCDPISGHTALYWYRQSLGQGPEFLIYFQGTGAADDSGLPNDRFFAVRPEGSVSTLKIQRTERGDSAVYLCASSPAGNTEAFFGQGTRLTVV.